This TCR beta chain was sequenced during a study of identical twins. TCRdb processed the 5' RACE reads anew with MiXCR; each CDR3 protein has one entry. The top ten clones hold 5.4% of a sample with about 240,000 distinct CDR3 sequences, 7.5% of them seen once. CDR3 length: 16 residues. CDR1 is SGHDN, CDR2 FVKESK, per germline. With V trimmed by 3 bases and J by 4 bases, 9 bases remained unmatched. This sample also belongs to another study, concerning yellow fever vaccine responses in identical twins. That work contributes: Reports say the vaccine T cell response in twins looked partly convergent and partly personalized.

The source is a woman between 18 and 29 years old in good health. V is TRBV14 and J is TRBJ2-7; 10 nucleotides line up with TRBD2. Material for sequencing was CD8+ T cells sorted from blood. CDR3 protein: CASSHELAGARYEQYF. CDR3 coding DNA: TGTGCCAGCAGCCACGAGCTAGCGGGAGCCCGGTACGAGCAGTACTTC.